The rows below give T cell receptor beta chains drawn from one sample of a study of cytomegalovirus exposure and HLA in healthy donors. The method was immunoSEQ multiplex PCR; TCRdb's version includes in-frame clones alone and lacks a portion of them. Of roughly 120,000 clones in the sample, roughly 63% are singletons; the top ten hold about 9.1%. Sequencing was performed on PBMCs. These receptors came from a man between 35 and 55 years old in good health and CMV-seropositive. Both conserved end residues are part of each CDR3. The D gene is left open where the match is weak. Part of the rows lack a size; the others show once, few, many or a class for expanded clones.

J,size,V,D,CDR3,DNA
TRBJ2-2,once,TRBV7-6,TRBD1,CASSLARQGAFGELFF,TGTGCCAGCAGCTTAGCGCGGCAGGGGGCCTTCGGGGAGCTGTTTTTT
TRBJ2-3,.,TRBV11-2,.,CASSLEGQARDTQYF,TGTGCCAGCAGCTTAGAAGGCCAGGCACGAGATACGCAGTATTTT
TRBJ1-1,.,TRBV5-1,TRBD1,CASRGQGNTEAFF,TGCGCCAGCAGGGGACAGGGGAACACTGAAGCTTTCTTT
TRBJ1-6,.,TRBV4-1,.,CASSQDPGPSLSYNSPLHF,TGCGCCAGCAGCCAAGATCCAGGGCCGTCTTTGTCCTATAATTCACCCCTCCACTTT
TRBJ1-1,few,TRBV4-3,TRBD1,CASSPAPPGGTEAFF,TGCGCCAGCAGCCCCGCCCCACCAGGGGGCACTGAAGCTTTCTTT
TRBJ2-5,.,TRBV7-6,TRBD2,CASSLAGSSGYQETQYF,TGTGCCAGCAGCTTAGCGGGCTCTAGCGGTTACCAAGAGACCCAGTACTTC
TRBJ1-1,.,TRBV2,.,CASEAHTEAFF,TGTGCCAGCGAGGCCCACACTGAAGCTTTCTTT
TRBJ2-2,.,TRBV19,TRBD2,CASTPGLAGGSNTGELFF,TGTGCCAGTACCCCGGGACTAGCGGGGGGCTCGAACACCGGGGAGCTGTTTTTT
TRBJ2-1,.,TRBV18,TRBD2,CASSPTSDKQFF,TGTGCCAGCTCACCGACTAGCGACAAGCAGTTCTTC
TRBJ2-2,.,TRBV5-1,.,CASSPVLTGELFF,TGCGCCAGCAGCCCGGTACTAACCGGGGAGCTGTTTTTT
TRBJ2-2,.,TRBV6-4,.,CASSVEDTGELFF,TGTGCCAGCAGTGTTGAGGACACCGGGGAGCTGTTTTTT
TRBJ2-7,few,TRBV5-1,.,CASSIGQQPASYEQYF,TGCGCCAGCAGCATTGGACAGCAACCTGCATCTTACGAGCAGTACTTC
TRBJ2-3,.,TRBV15,TRBD2,CATSRTGLAKDTQYF,TGTGCCACTAGCAGAACGGGACTAGCAAAAGATACGCAGTATTTT
TRBJ2-2,.,TRBV5-1,TRBD2,CASSSRLAGAGELFF,TGCGCCAGCAGCTCCAGACTAGCGGGGGCCGGGGAGCTGTTTTTT
TRBJ1-5,.,TRBV28,.,CASSLSTGWQPQHF,TGTGCCAGCAGTTTAAGCACAGGGTGGCAGCCCCAGCATTTT
TRBJ2-1,.,TRBV5-6,TRBD2,CASSKAGVTYNEQFF,TGTGCCAGCAGCAAAGCGGGAGTCACCTACAATGAGCAGTTCTTC
TRBJ1-4,.,TRBV6-5,.,CASSRGAGGQEKLFF,TGTGCCAGCAGTCGGGGGGCCGGGGGGCAGGAAAAACTGTTTTTT
TRBJ2-3,.,TRBV5-4,.,CASSPGHLRNTQYF,TGTGCCAGCAGCCCGGGACACCTTAGGAATACGCAGTATTTT
TRBJ2-6,.,TRBV19,TRBD1,CAGSQGAGANVLTF,TGTGCCGGAAGTCAGGGGGCTGGGGCCAACGTCCTGACTTTC
TRBJ2-7,.,TRBV6-5,TRBD1,CASRMGQSYEQYF,TGTGCCAGCAGGATGGGACAGTCCTACGAGCAGTACTTC
TRBJ2-2,few,TRBV11-2,TRBD2,CASRGGSGNTGELFF,TGTGCCAGCAGGGGAGGGAGCGGAAACACCGGGGAGCTGTTTTTT
TRBJ2-5,few,TRBV7-2,TRBD2,CASSRSLLAAQETQYF,TGTGCCAGCAGCCGGAGCTTACTAGCGGCCCAAGAGACCCAGTACTTC
TRBJ1-2,.,TRBV6-5,TRBD1,CASSYVGQSIDGYTF,TGTGCCAGCAGCTATGTGGGACAGTCCATCGATGGCTACACCTTC
TRBJ2-3,few,TRBV28,TRBD2,CASTSGGTIRTDTQYF,TGTGCCAGCACTAGCGGGGGGACGATCCGCACAGATACGCAGTATTTT
TRBJ2-7,.,TRBV19,TRBD1,CATKTGTGGSYEQYF,TGTGCCACTAAGACCGGGACAGGGGGATCCTACGAGCAGTACTTC
TRBJ2-5,.,TRBV6-1,TRBD2,CASSDAAGTSVETQYF,TGTGCCAGCAGTGATGCAGCCGGGACTAGCGTAGAGACCCAGTACTTC
TRBJ2-1,.,TRBV5-1,TRBD1,CASRQGAAYNEQFF,TGCGCCAGCCGGCAGGGGGCGGCCTACAATGAGCAGTTCTTC
TRBJ2-1,.,TRBV7-6,TRBD2,CASSLALAGKYYNEQFF,TGTGCCAGCAGCTTAGCCCTAGCGGGGAAATACTACAATGAGCAGTTCTTC
TRBJ1-6,.,TRBV27,TRBD1,CASREGQGNSPLHF,TGTGCCAGCAGGGAGGGACAGGGAAATTCACCCCTCCACTTT
TRBJ2-5,.,TRBV25-1,TRBD1,CASSDPGQGQETQYF,TGTGCCAGCAGTGACCCGGGACAGGGACAAGAGACCCAGTACTTC
TRBJ1-4,.,TRBV28,TRBD1,CASSQGQGREKLFF,TGTGCCAGCAGCCAGGGACAGGGGAGAGAAAAACTGTTTTTT
TRBJ1-1,few,TRBV28,TRBD1,CASSSYHDRVYTEAFF,TGTGCCAGCAGTTCCTACCATGACAGGGTATACACTGAAGCTTTCTTT
TRBJ1-2,.,TRBV10-1,.,CASSRGANYGYTF,TGCGCCAGCAGCAGGGGAGCTAACTATGGCTACACCTTC
TRBJ2-7,.,TRBV11-3,TRBD2,CASSSGGLYEQYF,TGTGCCAGCAGCTCGGGGGGACTCTACGAGCAGTACTTC
TRBJ2-3,.,TRBV30,.,CAWSGTATDTQYF,TGTGCCTGGAGTGGGACAGCCACAGATACGCAGTATTTT
TRBJ2-3,.,TRBV7-6,TRBD2,CASSLGAGGTDTQYF,TGTGCCAGCAGCTTAGGAGCGGGAGGAACAGATACGCAGTATTTT
TRBJ2-7,.,TRBV5-1,.,CASSTSPGVSYEQYF,TGCGCCAGCAGCACAAGCCCGGGGGTCTCCTACGAGCAGTACTTC
TRBJ2-3,.,TRBV7-9,TRBD2,CASSVTSGGALWQYF,TGTGCCAGCAGCGTAACTAGCGGGGGGGCCCTTTGGCAGTATTTT
TRBJ1-4,few,TRBV6-1,.,CASSEMPVNEKLFF,TGTGCCAGCAGTGAAATGCCAGTTAATGAAAAACTGTTTTTT
TRBJ2-1,.,TRBV7-2,TRBD2,CASSLGLREIEQFF,TGTGCCAGCAGCTTAGGCTTGCGGGAGATTGAGCAGTTCTTC
TRBJ2-3,.,TRBV29-1,.,CSVEQTSSTDTQYF,TGCAGCGTAGAACAGACTTCTAGCACAGATACGCAGTATTTT
TRBJ2-3,.,TRBV30,.,CAWSEGREWDTQYF,TGTGCCTGGAGTGAGGGCAGGGAATGGGATACGCAGTATTTT
TRBJ1-2,.,TRBV28,.,CASSPGQANYGYTF,TGTGCCAGCAGTCCAGGGCAAGCTAACTATGGCTACACCTTC
TRBJ2-3,.,TRBV20-1,.,CSARHTDTQYF,TGCAGTGCCAGACACACAGATACGCAGTATTTT
TRBJ1-1,.,TRBV5-8,.,CASSRGLNTEAFF,TGTGCCAGCAGCCGAGGGCTGAACACTGAAGCTTTCTTT
TRBJ1-5,.,TRBV5-4,.,CASSLAGGNQPQHF,TGTGCCAGCAGCTTGGCCGGGGGGAATCAGCCCCAGCATTTT
TRBJ2-2,.,TRBV30,TRBD2,CAWSDGPLAGGFTGELFF,TGTGCCTGGAGTGATGGGCCTCTAGCGGGAGGCTTCACCGGGGAGCTGTTTTTT